Listed here are 9 T cell receptor beta chains from one sample, sequenced in a study of beta chain features in type 1 diabetes. Expressed TCRB transcripts were sequenced because the entire RNA isolate underwent reverse transcription. TCRdb's copy holds only in-frame clones and misses some; the assay was immunoSEQ multiplex PCR. The profile shows nearly 250,000 clones, 13% to 15% of them singletons. The sequencing sample was made of naive CD4+ T cells from blood. The receptors originated from a woman aged 40 to 49 in good health.

This clone was seen a handful of times. The chain recombines TRBV21-1 with TRBJ2-6; the table calls TRBD1, which could not be checked here. TRBV21-1 is assigned pseudogene status. The CDR3 contains 18 residues. CDR3 DNA sequence: TGTGCCAGCAGCAATCATAAACAGGGCCCCCGTTTGGCCAACGTCCTGACTTTC. Translating gives CASSNHKQGPRLANVLTF.

This clone was counted a few times. The J gene is TRBJ1-2, the V gene TRBV6-1, with 8 bases lining up with TRBD1. The V segment lost 6 bases and the J segment 3 bases; nucleotides outside the gene matches: 6. Germline assignment: CDR1 MNHNS and CDR2 SASEGT. The CDR3 contains 14 residues. The CDR3 here is CASSVGQGHYGYTF. In DNA form, the CDR3 reads TGTGCCAGCAGCGTTGGACAGGGCCACTATGGCTACACCTTC.

This clone was detected a few times. CDR3 loop: CASSPDRVNYYGYTF. The CDR3 bases are TGTGCCAGCAGCCCAGACAGGGTAAATTACTATGGCTACACCTTC. The rearrangement uses TRBV11-2 and TRBJ1-2; 7 bases agree with TRBD1. Germline values: CDR1 SGHAT, CDR2 FQNNGV. The CDR3 is 15 residues long. After removal of 5 bases from V and 3 bases from J, the junction contained 9 bases not matched to a gene.

V and J are TRBV6-4 and TRBJ2-1, with 8 bases lining up with TRBD1. From germline, CDR1 is MRHNA and CDR2 SNTAGT. The CDR3 spans 16 residues. V gave up 4 bases and J gave up 6 bases; unmatched junction bases: 11. The chain's CDR3 is CASSATGTGWSNEQFF. Here the CDR3 DNA reads TGTGCCAGCAGTGCAACCGGGACAGGTTGGAGCAATGAGCAGTTCTTC.

This rearrangement joins TRBV5-1 to TRBJ2-5; D ambiguous. This CDR3 contains 15 residues. Germline lookup yields CDR1 SGHRS and CDR2 YFSETQ. With 1 base removed from V and 1 base from J, the gap between germline ends came to 11 bases. Here the CDR3 reads CASSLMGFSQETQYF. The CDR3 DNA reads TGCGCCAGCAGCTTGATGGGCTTTTCCCAAGAGACCCAGTACTTC.

V gene TRBV18 combines with J gene TRBJ2-1; TRBD2 aligns across 8 bases. Germline trimming cut 6 bases from V and 6 bases from J; bases unmatched to any gene: 13. CDR1 and CDR2 from the germline V gene are KGHSH and LQKENI. CDR3 length equals 16 residues. The CDR3 here is CASSPSPGLVFNEQFF. CDR3 nucleotides: TGTGCCAGCTCGCCTTCTCCGGGACTAGTCTTCAATGAGCAGTTCTTC.

This clone was picked up a small number of times. The chain combines TRBV5-4 with TRBJ2-4; TRBD1 matches at 9 bases. Germline-derived CDR1 and CDR2 are SGHNT and YYREEE (reference sequence). The CDR3 sequence is 17 residues long. V was pared by 0 bases and J by 2 bases, with 6 bases of the junction left unmatched. The CDR3 loop is CASSLGPGQGPKNIQYF. The CDR3, as DNA: TGTGCCAGCAGCTTGGGCCCGGGACAGGGCCCCAAAAACATTCAGTACTTC.

This clone was seen only a few times. The rearrangement uses TRBV5-1 and TRBJ1-1; D gene unclear. This CDR3 has 14 amino acids. The V and J ends lost 1 base and 0 bases respectively, with 7 bases between them. Germline V gene sequence: CDR1 SGHRS, CDR2 YFSETQ. CDR3 bases: TGCGCCAGCAGCTTGAACAGCATGAACACTGAAGCTTTCTTT. The encoded protein is CASSLNSMNTEAFF.

The genes are TRBV19 and TRBJ2-7, with D possibly matching TRBD2 (6 bases). Trimming took off 2 bases at V and 2 bases at J, with 16 bases between the two ends. This CDR3 contains 16 residues. Germline CDR1 and CDR2: LNHDA and SQIVND (reference sequence). The CDR3 sequence is CASSIIIAEETYEQYF. CDR3 nucleotides: TGTGCCAGTAGTATAATAATAGCGGAGGAGACCTACGAGCAGTACTTC.